This TCR beta chain was identified in a study of blood T cell repertoires in COVID-19. Study in general: T cells, B-cell-depleted T cells, or PBMCs provided the cDNA or gDNA that served as material.

In the source study's methods: Amplified reference gene primers provided the basis for estimating nucleated cell counts. Using immunoSEQ multiplex PCR, the repertoire was profiled, and TCRdb retains in-frame clones only, with some absent. V, J and clone size reflect that table, while D and trimming were determined from the DNA. This sample yields a few hundred thousand clones, of which around 86% are seen a single time; about 5.4% belongs to the top ten. Germline V gene sequence: CDR1 LGHNA, CDR2 YNFKEQ. The V end lost 1 base, the J end lost 4 bases, and 11 bases lay between the germline ends. This CDR3 has 15 residues. Symptom resolution, clearance, or two negative PCRs marked donors in Cohort 3 as recovered.

The V and J genes are TRBV4-2 and TRBJ1-5, with a tentative D call TRBD1 (5 bases). This receptor was identified in a woman in her forties or fifties who had recovered from COVID-19. The source material was PBMCs or T cells enriched from blood (not recorded which). The DNA for the CDR3 is TGTGCCAGCAGCCAAGGCTCGGAGGGGAATCAGCCCCAGCATTTT. It is translated as CASSQGSEGNQPQHF.